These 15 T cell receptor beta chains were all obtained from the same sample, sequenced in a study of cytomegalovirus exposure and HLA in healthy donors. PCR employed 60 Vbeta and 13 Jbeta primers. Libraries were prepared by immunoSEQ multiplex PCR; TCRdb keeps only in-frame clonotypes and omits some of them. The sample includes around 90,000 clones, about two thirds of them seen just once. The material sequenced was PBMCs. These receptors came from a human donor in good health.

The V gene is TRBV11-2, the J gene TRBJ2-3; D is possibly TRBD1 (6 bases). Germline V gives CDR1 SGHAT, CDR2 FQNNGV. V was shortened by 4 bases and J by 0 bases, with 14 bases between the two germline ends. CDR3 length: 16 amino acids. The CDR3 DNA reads TGTGCCAGCAGCTCCTTGGGACAAGCTAGCACAGATACGCAGTATTTT. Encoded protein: CASSSLGQASTDTQYF.

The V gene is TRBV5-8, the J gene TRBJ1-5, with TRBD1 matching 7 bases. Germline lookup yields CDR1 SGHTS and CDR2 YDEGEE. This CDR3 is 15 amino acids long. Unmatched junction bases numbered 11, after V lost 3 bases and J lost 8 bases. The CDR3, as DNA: TGTGCCAGCAGCTCGGGAGGGGGCTACCTCAAGCCCCAGCATTTT. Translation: CASSSGGGYLKPQHF.

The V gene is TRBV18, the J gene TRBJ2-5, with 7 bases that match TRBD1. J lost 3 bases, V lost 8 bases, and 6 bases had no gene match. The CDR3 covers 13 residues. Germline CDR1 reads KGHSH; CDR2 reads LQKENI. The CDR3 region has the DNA TGTGCCAGCACATGGGGGACAGAAGAGACCCAGTACTTC. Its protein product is CASTWGTEETQYF.

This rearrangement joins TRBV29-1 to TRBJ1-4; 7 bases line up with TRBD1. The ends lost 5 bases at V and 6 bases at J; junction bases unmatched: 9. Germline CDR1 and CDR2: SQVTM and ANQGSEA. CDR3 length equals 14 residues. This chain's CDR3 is CSVKKGQGDEKLFF. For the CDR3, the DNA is TGCAGCGTTAAGAAGGGGCAGGGGGATGAAAAACTGTTTTTT.

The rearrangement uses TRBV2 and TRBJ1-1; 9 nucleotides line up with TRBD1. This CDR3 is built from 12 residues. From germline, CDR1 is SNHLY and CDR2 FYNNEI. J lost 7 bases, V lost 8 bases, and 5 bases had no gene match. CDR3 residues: CASQETGGEAFF. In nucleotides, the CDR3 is TGTGCCAGCCAAGAGACAGGGGGTGAAGCTTTCTTT.

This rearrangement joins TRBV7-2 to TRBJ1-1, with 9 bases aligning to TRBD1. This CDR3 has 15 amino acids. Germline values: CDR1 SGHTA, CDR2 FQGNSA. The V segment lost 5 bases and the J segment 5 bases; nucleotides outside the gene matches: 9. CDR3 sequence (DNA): TGTGCCAGCAGCGGGCACAGGGGGCTGGATACTGAAGCTTTCTTT. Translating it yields CASSGHRGLDTEAFF.

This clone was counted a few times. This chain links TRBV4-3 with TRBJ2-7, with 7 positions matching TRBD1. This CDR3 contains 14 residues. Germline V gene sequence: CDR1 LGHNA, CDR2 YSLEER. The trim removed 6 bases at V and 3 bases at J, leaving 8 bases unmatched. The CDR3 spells CASRPTGRGYEQYF. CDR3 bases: TGCGCCAGCAGACCGACAGGGAGAGGCTACGAGCAGTACTTC.

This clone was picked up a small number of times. The CDR3 sequence is CASSFKGPQETQYF. The CDR3 nucleotides read TGTGCCAGCAGCTTCAAGGGGCCCCAAGAGACCCAGTACTTC. V and J are TRBV7-6 and TRBJ2-5; D is perhaps TRBD1 (5 bases). V was shortened by 3 bases and J by 1 base, with 9 bases between the two germline ends. Germline assignment: CDR1 SGHVS and CDR2 FNYEAQ. The CDR3 loop spans 14 amino acids.

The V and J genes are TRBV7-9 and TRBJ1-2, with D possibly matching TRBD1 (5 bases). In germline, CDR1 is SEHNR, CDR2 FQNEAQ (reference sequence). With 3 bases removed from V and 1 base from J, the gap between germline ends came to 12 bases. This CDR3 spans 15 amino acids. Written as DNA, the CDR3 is TGTGCCAGCAGCTTCGGGGGAGGGAATAACTATGGCTACACCTTC. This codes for CASSFGGGNNYGYTF.

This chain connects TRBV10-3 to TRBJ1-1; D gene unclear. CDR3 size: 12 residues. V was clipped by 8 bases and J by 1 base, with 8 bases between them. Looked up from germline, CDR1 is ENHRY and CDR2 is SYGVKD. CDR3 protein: CAIGRTNTEAFF. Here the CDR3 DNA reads TGTGCCATCGGGAGGACGAACACTGAAGCTTTCTTT.

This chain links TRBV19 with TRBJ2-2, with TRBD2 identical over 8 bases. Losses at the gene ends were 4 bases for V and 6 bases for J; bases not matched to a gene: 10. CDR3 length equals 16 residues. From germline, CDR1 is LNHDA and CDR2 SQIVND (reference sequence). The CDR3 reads CASSTRGGKGAGELFF. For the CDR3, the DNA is TGTGCCAGTAGTACCCGGGGGGGAAAAGGGGCCGGGGAGCTGTTTTTT.

The CDR3 reads CASSPVRQETQYF. The CDR3 bases are TGTGCCAGCTCACCAGTCAGACAAGAGACCCAGTACTTC. V gene TRBV18 combines with J gene TRBJ2-5; D unresolved. V lost 2 bases to trimming and J lost 2 bases, with 6 bases between them. This CDR3 has 13 residues. From germline, CDR1 is KGHSH and CDR2 LQKENI.

CDR3 region: CSVGGTVERGGPETQYF. For the CDR3, the DNA is TGCAGCGTTGGGGGGACGGTCGAGCGGGGGGGCCCTGAGACCCAGTACTTC. The chain is built from TRBV29-1 and TRBJ2-5; 10 positions agree with TRBD2. Germline V gene lookup returns CDR1 SQVTM and CDR2 ANQGSEA. The CDR3 covers 17 residues. The V segment lost 4 bases and the J segment 5 bases; nucleotides outside the gene matches: 16. The full variable domain, completed using reference TRBV29-1 and TRBJ2-5, is SAVISQKPSRDICQRGTSLTIQCQVDSQVTMMFWYRQQPGQSLTLIATANQGSEATYESGFVIDKFPISRPNLTFSTLTVSNMSPEDSSIYLCSVGGTVERGGPETQYFGPGTRLLVL.

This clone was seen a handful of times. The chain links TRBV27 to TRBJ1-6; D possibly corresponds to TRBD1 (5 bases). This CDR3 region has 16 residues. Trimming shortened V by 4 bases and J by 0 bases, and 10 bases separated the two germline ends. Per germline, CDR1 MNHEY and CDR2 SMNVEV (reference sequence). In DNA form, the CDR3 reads TGTGCCAGCAGTTCTCGACAGCGCTCCTATAATTCACCCCTCCACTTT. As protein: CASSSRQRSYNSPLHF.

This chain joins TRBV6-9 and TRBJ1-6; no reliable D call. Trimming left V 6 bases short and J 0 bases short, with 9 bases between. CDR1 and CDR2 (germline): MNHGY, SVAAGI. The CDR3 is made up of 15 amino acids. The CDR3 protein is CASSPRGSYNSPLHF. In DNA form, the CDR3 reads TGTGCCAGCAGCCCGCGTGGCTCCTATAATTCACCCCTCCACTTT.